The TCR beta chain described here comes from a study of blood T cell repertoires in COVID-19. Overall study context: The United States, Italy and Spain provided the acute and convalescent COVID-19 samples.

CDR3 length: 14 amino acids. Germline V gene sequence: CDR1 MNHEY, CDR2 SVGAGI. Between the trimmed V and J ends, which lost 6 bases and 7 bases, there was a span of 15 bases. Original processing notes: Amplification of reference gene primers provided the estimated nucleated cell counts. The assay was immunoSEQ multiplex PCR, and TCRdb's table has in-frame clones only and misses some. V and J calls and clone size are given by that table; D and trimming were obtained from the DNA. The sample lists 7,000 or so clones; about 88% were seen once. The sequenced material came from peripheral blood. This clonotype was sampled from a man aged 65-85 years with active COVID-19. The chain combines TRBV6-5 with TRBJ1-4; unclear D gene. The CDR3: CASRLLEGSEKLFF. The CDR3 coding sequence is TGTGCCAGCAGACTCCTGGAGGGCAGTGAAAAACTGTTTTTT.